These T cell receptor beta chains were read from a single sample in a study of shared clonotypes between healthy human individuals. TCRdb's copy holds only in-frame clones and misses some; the assay was immunoSEQ multiplex PCR. The sample carries hundreds of thousands of clones, around 96% recorded once. The specimen sequenced was naive CD8+ T cells sorted from blood. These receptors originate from a woman in her twenties or thirties in good health. CDR3s include the opening cysteine and the closing phenylalanine or tryptophan. A D gene is named only where the DNA matches it firmly. The size entry is marked missing in some rows and otherwise reads once, few, many or a size class.

abundance: NA
v_gene: TRBV7-9
len: 17
j_gene: TRBJ2-6
d_gene: NA
CDR3nt: TGTGCCAGCAGCTCCCCGACGGAGGACTCTGGGGCCAACGTCCTGACTTTC
CDR3aa: CASSSPTEDSGANVLTF

abundance: NA
v_gene: TRBV28
len: 14
j_gene: TRBJ2-7
d_gene: TRBD2
CDR3nt: TGTGCCAGCACCCTACTAGCGGGAGCGTCCGAGCAGTACTTC
CDR3aa: CASTLLAGASEQYF

abundance: few
v_gene: TRBV28
len: 15
j_gene: TRBJ1-2
d_gene: NA
CDR3nt: TGTGCCAGCAGTTTCGTCCCCGGGGGAAGAGATGGCTACACCTTC
CDR3aa: CASSFVPGGRDGYTF

abundance: NA
v_gene: TRBV9
len: 15
j_gene: TRBJ2-7
d_gene: NA
CDR3nt: TGTGCCAGCAGCGTAGCAGGGTTAAGCTCCTACGAGCAGTACTTC
CDR3aa: CASSVAGLSSYEQYF

abundance: NA
v_gene: TRBV4-2
len: 14
j_gene: TRBJ2-1
d_gene: NA
CDR3nt: TGTGCCAGCAGCCAAGGTCTTTTAAGCAATGAGCAGTTCTTC
CDR3aa: CASSQGLLSNEQFF

abundance: NA
v_gene: TRBV27
len: 15
j_gene: TRBJ1-2
d_gene: NA
CDR3nt: TGTGCCAGCAGTTTATCATTAGGGATAGACTATGGCTACACCTTC
CDR3aa: CASSLSLGIDYGYTF

abundance: NA
v_gene: TRBV7-9
len: 15
j_gene: TRBJ1-6
d_gene: NA
CDR3nt: TGTGCCAGCAGACCAGTAGGCTCCTATAATTCACCCCTCCACTTT
CDR3aa: CASRPVGSYNSPLHF

abundance: NA
v_gene: TRBV7-6
len: 15
j_gene: TRBJ1-2
d_gene: NA
CDR3nt: TGTGCCAGCAGCCCCGCTGTGTCGAAAGGCTATGGCTACACCTTC
CDR3aa: CASSPAVSKGYGYTF

abundance: once
v_gene: TRBV7-2
len: 11
j_gene: TRBJ2-3
d_gene: TRBD2
CDR3nt: TGTGCCAGCAGCTTCGGCGGGAGTAGGTATTTT
CDR3aa: CASSFGGSRYF

abundance: NA
v_gene: TRBV4-1
len: 15
j_gene: TRBJ2-1
d_gene: NA
CDR3nt: TGCGCCAGCAGCCAGGACCTCGGGACTTACAATGAGCAGTTCTTC
CDR3aa: CASSQDLGTYNEQFF

abundance: once
v_gene: TRBV10-1
len: 16
j_gene: TRBJ2-1
d_gene: NA
CDR3nt: TGCGCCAGCAGTGAGTCAACCCCGAGCTCCTACAATGAGCAGTTCTTC
CDR3aa: CASSESTPSSYNEQFF

abundance: NA
v_gene: TRBV14
len: 15
j_gene: TRBJ2-3
d_gene: NA
CDR3nt: TGTGCCAGCAGCCCCCCGTTGACGGGGGTAGATACGCAGTATTTT
CDR3aa: CASSPPLTGVDTQYF

abundance: NA
v_gene: TRBV10-3
len: 12
j_gene: TRBJ2-7
d_gene: NA
CDR3nt: TGTGCCACCAGAGGACCCTCCTACGAGCAGTACTTC
CDR3aa: CATRGPSYEQYF

abundance: NA
v_gene: TRBV4-2
len: 13
j_gene: TRBJ2-7
d_gene: NA
CDR3nt: TGTGCCAGCAGCCAAGAGCTTACCTACGAGCAGTACTTC
CDR3aa: CASSQELTYEQYF

abundance: NA
v_gene: TRBV5-1
len: 14
j_gene: TRBJ2-2
d_gene: TRBD1
CDR3nt: TGCGCCAGCAGCTCCGGACAGGGCGGCGGGGAGCTGTTTTTT
CDR3aa: CASSSGQGGGELFF

abundance: once
v_gene: TRBV29-1
len: 12
j_gene: TRBJ1-2
d_gene: NA
CDR3nt: TGCAGCGTTGAAGATTGGACAGATGGCTACACCTTC
CDR3aa: CSVEDWTDGYTF

abundance: once
v_gene: TRBV29-1
len: 12
j_gene: TRBJ2-7
d_gene: NA
CDR3nt: TGCAGCGTTGAAAGGAACTCCTACGAGCAGTACTTC
CDR3aa: CSVERNSYEQYF

abundance: NA
v_gene: TRBV28
len: 16
j_gene: TRBJ2-7
d_gene: TRBD2
CDR3nt: TGTGCCAGCAGTTACCCTCCGGGGACTAGTTACTACGAGCAGTACTTC
CDR3aa: CASSYPPGTSYYEQYF

abundance: NA
v_gene: TRBV7-9
len: 15
j_gene: TRBJ2-3
d_gene: TRBD1
CDR3nt: TGTGCCAGCAGCCCTCCAGGGGGTGACACAGATACGCAGTATTTT
CDR3aa: CASSPPGGDTDTQYF

abundance: NA
v_gene: TRBV13
len: 13
j_gene: TRBJ1-2
d_gene: NA
CDR3nt: TGTGCCAGCAGCCAAGGGCGGGACTATGGCTACACCTTC
CDR3aa: CASSQGRDYGYTF

abundance: NA
v_gene: TRBV7-8
len: 16
j_gene: TRBJ2-3
d_gene: TRBD2
CDR3nt: TGTGCCAGCAGCCCTCGACTAGCGGGAAGCACAGATACGCAGTATTTT
CDR3aa: CASSPRLAGSTDTQYF

abundance: NA
v_gene: TRBV28
len: 13
j_gene: TRBJ1-2
d_gene: TRBD1
CDR3nt: TGTGCCAGCGGCCCCGGGACAGCTTATGGCTACACCTTC
CDR3aa: CASGPGTAYGYTF

abundance: NA
v_gene: TRBV19
len: 13
j_gene: TRBJ2-1
d_gene: NA
CDR3nt: TGTGCCAGTAGTCCGAGCCCTAGCAGTGAGCAGTTCTTC
CDR3aa: CASSPSPSSEQFF